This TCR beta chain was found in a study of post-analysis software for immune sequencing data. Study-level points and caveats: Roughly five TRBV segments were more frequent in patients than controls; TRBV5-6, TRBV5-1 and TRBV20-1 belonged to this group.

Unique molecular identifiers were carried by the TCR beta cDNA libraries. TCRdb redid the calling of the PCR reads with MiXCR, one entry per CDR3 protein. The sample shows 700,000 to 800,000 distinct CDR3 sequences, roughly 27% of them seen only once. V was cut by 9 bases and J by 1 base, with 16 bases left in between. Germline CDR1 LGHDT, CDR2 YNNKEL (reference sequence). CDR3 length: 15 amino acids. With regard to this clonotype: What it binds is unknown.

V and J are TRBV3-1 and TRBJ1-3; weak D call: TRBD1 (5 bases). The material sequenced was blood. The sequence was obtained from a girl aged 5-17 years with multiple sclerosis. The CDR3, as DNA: TGTGCCAGTACCCATCTGGGACCGTCTGGAAACACCATATATTTT. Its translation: CASTHLGPSGNTIYF.